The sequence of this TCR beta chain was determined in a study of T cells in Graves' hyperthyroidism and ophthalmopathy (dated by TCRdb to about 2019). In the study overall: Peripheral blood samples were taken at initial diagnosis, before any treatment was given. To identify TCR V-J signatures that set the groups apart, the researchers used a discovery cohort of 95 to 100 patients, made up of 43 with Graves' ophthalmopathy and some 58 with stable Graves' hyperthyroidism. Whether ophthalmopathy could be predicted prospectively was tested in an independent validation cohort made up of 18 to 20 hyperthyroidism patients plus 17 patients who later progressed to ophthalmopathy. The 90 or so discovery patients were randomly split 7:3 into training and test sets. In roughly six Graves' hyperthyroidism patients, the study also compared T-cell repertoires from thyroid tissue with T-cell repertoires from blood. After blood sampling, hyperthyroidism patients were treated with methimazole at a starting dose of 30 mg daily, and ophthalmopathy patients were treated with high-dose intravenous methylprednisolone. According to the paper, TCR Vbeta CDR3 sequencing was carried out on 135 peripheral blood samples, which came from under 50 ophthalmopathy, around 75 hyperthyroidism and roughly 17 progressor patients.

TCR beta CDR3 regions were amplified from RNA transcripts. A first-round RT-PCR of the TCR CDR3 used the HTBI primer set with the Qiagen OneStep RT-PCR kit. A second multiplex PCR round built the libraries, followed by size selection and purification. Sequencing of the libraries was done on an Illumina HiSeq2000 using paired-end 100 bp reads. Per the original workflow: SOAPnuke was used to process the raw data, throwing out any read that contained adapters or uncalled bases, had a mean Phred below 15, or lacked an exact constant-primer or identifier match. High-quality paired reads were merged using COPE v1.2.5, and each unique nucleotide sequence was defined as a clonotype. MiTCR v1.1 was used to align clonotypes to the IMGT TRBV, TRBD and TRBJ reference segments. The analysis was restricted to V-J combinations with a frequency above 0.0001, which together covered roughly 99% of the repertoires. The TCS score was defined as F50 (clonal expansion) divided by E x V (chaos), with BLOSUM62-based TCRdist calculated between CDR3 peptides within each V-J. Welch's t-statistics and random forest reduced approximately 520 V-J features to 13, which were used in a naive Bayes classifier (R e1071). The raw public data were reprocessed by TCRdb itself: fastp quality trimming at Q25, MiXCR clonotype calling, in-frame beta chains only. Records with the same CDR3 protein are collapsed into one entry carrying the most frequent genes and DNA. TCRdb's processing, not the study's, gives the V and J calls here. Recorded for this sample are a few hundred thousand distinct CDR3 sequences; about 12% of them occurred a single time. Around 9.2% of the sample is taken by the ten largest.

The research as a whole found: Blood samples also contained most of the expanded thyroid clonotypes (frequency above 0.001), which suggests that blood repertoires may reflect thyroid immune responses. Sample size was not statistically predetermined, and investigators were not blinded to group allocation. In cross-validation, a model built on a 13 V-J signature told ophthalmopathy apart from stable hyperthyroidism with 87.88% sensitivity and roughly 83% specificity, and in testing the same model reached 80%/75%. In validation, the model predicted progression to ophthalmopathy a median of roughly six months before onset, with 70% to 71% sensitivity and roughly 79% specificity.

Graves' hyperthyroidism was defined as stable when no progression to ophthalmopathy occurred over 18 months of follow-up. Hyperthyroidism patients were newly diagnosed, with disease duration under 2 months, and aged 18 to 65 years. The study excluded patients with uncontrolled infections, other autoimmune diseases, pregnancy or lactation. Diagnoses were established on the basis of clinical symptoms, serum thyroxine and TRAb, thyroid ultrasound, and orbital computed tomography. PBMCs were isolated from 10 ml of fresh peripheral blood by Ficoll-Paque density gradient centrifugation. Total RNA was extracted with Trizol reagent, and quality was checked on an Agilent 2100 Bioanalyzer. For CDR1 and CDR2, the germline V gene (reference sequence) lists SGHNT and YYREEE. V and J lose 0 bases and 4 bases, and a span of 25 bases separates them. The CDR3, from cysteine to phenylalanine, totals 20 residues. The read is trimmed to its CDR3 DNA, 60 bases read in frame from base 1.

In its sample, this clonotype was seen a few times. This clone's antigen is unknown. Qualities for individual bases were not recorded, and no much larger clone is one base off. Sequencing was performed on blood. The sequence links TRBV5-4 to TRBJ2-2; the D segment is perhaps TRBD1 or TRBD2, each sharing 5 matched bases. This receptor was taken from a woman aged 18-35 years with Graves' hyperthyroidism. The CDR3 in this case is CASSLGAPWTGPRVTGELFF. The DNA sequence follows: TGTGCCAGCAGCTTGGGGGCCCCATGGACGGGGCCTAGGGTCACCGGGGAGCTGTTTTTT.